This T cell receptor beta chain was observed in a study of T cells in Graves' hyperthyroidism and ophthalmopathy. CDR1 is DFQATT and CDR2 is SNEGSKA in the germline V gene (reference sequence). The ends were cut back, 6 bases at V and 6 bases at J, with 12 bases in the middle. The length of the CDR3 is 11 residues. Findings and caveats of the study: The model anticipated ophthalmopathy a median about 7.1 months pre-onset.

It was RNA transcripts that yielded the amplified TCR beta CDR3 regions. The primer set for the first-round RT-PCR of the TCR CDR3 was HTBI. TCRdb reprocessed the multiplex PCR reads with MiXCR, giving one entry per CDR3 protein. The table has 490,000 or so distinct CDR3 sequences, 22% seen once; the top ten hold about 49%. Individuals with ophthalmopathy presented a Clinical Activity Score of at least 3, a NOSPECS grade of at least 4 and a duration under 3 months. Fresh peripheral blood, less than 11 ml of it, supplied the PBMCs. This clonotype is a singleton in its sample. The antigen remains undetermined.

The clonotype was recovered from a woman in her 70s with Graves' ophthalmopathy. This rearrangement joins TRBV20-1 to TRBJ2-7, with D possibly being TRBD2 (5 bases). The sequencing input was blood. The CDR3 spells CSAGGRSEQYF. CDR3 coding DNA: TGCAGTGCAGGTGGGAGATCCGAGCAGTACTTC.